The 15 T cell receptor beta chains presented below share a single source sample, sequenced in a study of blood T cell repertoires in COVID-19. Libraries were prepared by immunoSEQ multiplex PCR; TCRdb keeps only in-frame clonotypes and omits some of them. The table lists under 150,000 clones, about 87% of them singletons. Sequences were obtained from PBMCs or T cells enriched from blood (not recorded which). Receptor source: a man aged 50 to 59 in a cohort exposed to, infected with or recovered from COVID-19 (not recorded which).

The rearrangement links TRBV7-6 to TRBJ2-6, with 8 bases that match TRBD2. Trimming at V came to 1 base and at J to 13 bases, leaving 3 bases not matched to a gene. The CDR3 has 13 amino acids. Germline assignment: CDR1 SGHVS and CDR2 FNYEAQ. Written as DNA, the CDR3 is TGTGCCAGCAGCTTAGTTAGCGGGGCGGTCCTGACTTTC. It yields the protein CASSLVSGAVLTF.

The CDR3 nucleotides read TGTGCCTCCGGGGGGCAGACGAACACTGAAGCTTTCTTT. As protein: CASGGQTNTEAFF. This chain uses TRBV10-3 with TRBJ1-1; D might be TRBD1 (6 bases). Trimming shortened V by 11 bases and J by 1 base, and 14 bases separated the two germline ends. The CDR3 extends over 13 amino acids. The V gene's germline CDR1 is ENHRY and CDR2 SYGVKD.

This sequence joins TRBV27 and TRBJ2-1, with 10 bases matching TRBD2. V dropped 5 bases and J dropped 7; count of bases not matched to a gene: 8. CDR3 size: 15 residues. Germline loops: CDR1 MNHEY, CDR2 SMNVEV (reference sequence). The CDR3 DNA reads as TGTGCCAGCAGTCCAGGACTAGCGGCTGGGAATGAGCAGTTCTTC. The encoded protein is CASSPGLAAGNEQFF.

The count of this clone is one. This rearrangement joins TRBV24-1 to TRBJ2-3; D ambiguous. Germline CDR1 and CDR2: KGHDR and SFDVKD. Between the trimmed V and J ends, which lost 7 bases and 1 base, there was a span of 8 bases. The CDR3 sequence is 13 residues long. CDR3 sequence reads: CATSQAGTDTQYF. Written as DNA, the CDR3 is TGTGCCACCAGCCAGGCAGGCACAGATACGCAGTATTTT.

This clone has only a few counts. This chain uses TRBV29-1 with TRBJ2-1; possibly TRBD1 for D (6 bases). This CDR3 has 14 residues. The germline gives CDR1 SQVTM, CDR2 ANQGSEA. Trimming shortened V by 0 bases and J by 5 bases, and 11 bases separated the two germline ends. The CDR3 DNA follows: TGCAGCGTTGAAGATCAGGGACACCACAATGAGCAGTTCTTC. It specifies CSVEDQGHHNEQFF.

This chain links TRBV28 with TRBJ2-1; TRBD1 is a possible D gene (6 bases). Germline V CDR1 and CDR2: MDHEN, SYDVKM. The length of the CDR3 is 12 residues. V shed 8 bases and J shed 7 bases, with 12 bases lying between them. CDR3 in amino acids: CASYDRINEQFF. CDR3 nucleotides: TGTGCCAGCTACGACAGGATAAATGAGCAGTTCTTC.

The rearrangement links TRBV6-5 to TRBJ2-7; 7 bases agree with TRBD2. CDR1 and CDR2 (germline): MNHEY, SVGAGI. This CDR3 region has 14 residues. The V gene end was trimmed by 5 bases and the J gene end by 2 bases; junction bases not matched to a gene: 6. For the CDR3, the DNA is TGTGCCAGCAGTCCCCTAGCGGCACCCTACGAGCAGTACTTC. Protein sequence: CASSPLAAPYEQYF.

This chain joins TRBV5-4 and TRBJ2-7; 11 bases are a match to TRBD2. Germline loops: CDR1 SGHNT, CDR2 YYREEE (reference sequence). The CDR3 runs 17 residues. V shed 4 bases and J 0 bases; nucleotides not matched to a gene: 9. The CDR3 loop is CASSHKTLAGASYEQYF. In DNA, the CDR3 is TGTGCCAGCAGCCACAAAACACTAGCGGGAGCCTCCTACGAGCAGTACTTC.

This clone has a handful of counts. The CDR3 DNA is TGTGCCAGCAGCTCAGGGGGTTCCTACAATGAGCAGTTCTTC. Its translation is CASSSGGSYNEQFF. The genes are TRBV11-3 and TRBJ2-1; 7 positions match TRBD1. V lost 4 bases and J lost 1; bases outside the gene matches: 1. The CDR3 has 14 amino acids. Germline CDR1 and CDR2: SGHNT and YENEEA.

The chain has TRBV12-3 or TRBV12-4 and TRBJ1-5, with 10 bases that match TRBD1. The CDR3 loop spans 13 amino acids. With V trimmed by 5 bases and J by 7 bases, 2 bases remained unmatched. The CDR3 protein is CASSGQGDQPQHF. DNA of the CDR3: TGTGCCAGCAGTGGACAGGGGGACCAGCCCCAGCATTTT.

J is TRBJ1-2 and V is TRBV7-9; TRBD1 matches 7 bases. CDR1 and CDR2 from the germline V gene are SEHNR and FQNEAQ (reference sequence). CDR3 length: 16 residues. The J segment lost 2 bases and the V segment lost 5 bases, leaving 11 bases of the junction unmatched. The CDR3 coding sequence is TGTGCCAGCAGCCATCCCACTAAGACAGGGAACTATGGCTACACCTTC. Amino acid sequence: CASSHPTKTGNYGYTF.

This chain's CDR3 is CASSSRGLGGELFF. CDR3 sequence (DNA): TGTGCCAGCAGCTCCAGGGGGCTCGGCGGGGAGCTGTTTTTT. The rearrangement joins TRBV7-9 to TRBJ2-2; 8 nucleotides match TRBD1. J was trimmed by 7 bases and V by 4 bases; bases with no gene match: 5. There are 14 residues in the CDR3. Germline CDR1 SEHNR, CDR2 FQNEAQ (reference sequence).

The chain carries TRBV5-1 and TRBJ2-5; 7 bases line up with TRBD1. This CDR3 is 15 amino acids long. The germline CDR1 and CDR2 sequences are SGHRS and YFSETQ. Trimming took 4 bases from V and 5 from J; bases not matched to a gene: 11. CDR3 protein: CASSPGTVVRETQYF. CDR3 coding DNA: TGCGCCAGCAGCCCTGGGACAGTAGTGAGGGAGACCCAGTACTTC.

V usage is TRBV7-3 and J usage is TRBJ2-5; 12 bases match TRBD1. The trim removed 4 bases at V and 5 bases at J, leaving 11 bases unmatched. The germline gives CDR1 SGHTA, CDR2 FQGTGA. The CDR3 contains 17 residues. The CDR3 DNA reads as TGTGCCAGCAGCTCCAGCCGGGACAGGGGGCCATGGGAGACCCAGTACTTC. Encoded protein: CASSSSRDRGPWETQYF.

The V gene is TRBV7-2, the J gene TRBJ1-1; D is ambiguous. V lost 5 bases, J lost 5 bases, and 12 bases lay in between. The CDR3 length is 13 residues. Germline CDR1 and CDR2: SGHTA and FQGNSA. The CDR3 protein is CASSISSGTEAFF. CDR3 nucleotides: TGTGCCAGCAGCATAAGCAGCGGGACTGAAGCTTTCTTT.